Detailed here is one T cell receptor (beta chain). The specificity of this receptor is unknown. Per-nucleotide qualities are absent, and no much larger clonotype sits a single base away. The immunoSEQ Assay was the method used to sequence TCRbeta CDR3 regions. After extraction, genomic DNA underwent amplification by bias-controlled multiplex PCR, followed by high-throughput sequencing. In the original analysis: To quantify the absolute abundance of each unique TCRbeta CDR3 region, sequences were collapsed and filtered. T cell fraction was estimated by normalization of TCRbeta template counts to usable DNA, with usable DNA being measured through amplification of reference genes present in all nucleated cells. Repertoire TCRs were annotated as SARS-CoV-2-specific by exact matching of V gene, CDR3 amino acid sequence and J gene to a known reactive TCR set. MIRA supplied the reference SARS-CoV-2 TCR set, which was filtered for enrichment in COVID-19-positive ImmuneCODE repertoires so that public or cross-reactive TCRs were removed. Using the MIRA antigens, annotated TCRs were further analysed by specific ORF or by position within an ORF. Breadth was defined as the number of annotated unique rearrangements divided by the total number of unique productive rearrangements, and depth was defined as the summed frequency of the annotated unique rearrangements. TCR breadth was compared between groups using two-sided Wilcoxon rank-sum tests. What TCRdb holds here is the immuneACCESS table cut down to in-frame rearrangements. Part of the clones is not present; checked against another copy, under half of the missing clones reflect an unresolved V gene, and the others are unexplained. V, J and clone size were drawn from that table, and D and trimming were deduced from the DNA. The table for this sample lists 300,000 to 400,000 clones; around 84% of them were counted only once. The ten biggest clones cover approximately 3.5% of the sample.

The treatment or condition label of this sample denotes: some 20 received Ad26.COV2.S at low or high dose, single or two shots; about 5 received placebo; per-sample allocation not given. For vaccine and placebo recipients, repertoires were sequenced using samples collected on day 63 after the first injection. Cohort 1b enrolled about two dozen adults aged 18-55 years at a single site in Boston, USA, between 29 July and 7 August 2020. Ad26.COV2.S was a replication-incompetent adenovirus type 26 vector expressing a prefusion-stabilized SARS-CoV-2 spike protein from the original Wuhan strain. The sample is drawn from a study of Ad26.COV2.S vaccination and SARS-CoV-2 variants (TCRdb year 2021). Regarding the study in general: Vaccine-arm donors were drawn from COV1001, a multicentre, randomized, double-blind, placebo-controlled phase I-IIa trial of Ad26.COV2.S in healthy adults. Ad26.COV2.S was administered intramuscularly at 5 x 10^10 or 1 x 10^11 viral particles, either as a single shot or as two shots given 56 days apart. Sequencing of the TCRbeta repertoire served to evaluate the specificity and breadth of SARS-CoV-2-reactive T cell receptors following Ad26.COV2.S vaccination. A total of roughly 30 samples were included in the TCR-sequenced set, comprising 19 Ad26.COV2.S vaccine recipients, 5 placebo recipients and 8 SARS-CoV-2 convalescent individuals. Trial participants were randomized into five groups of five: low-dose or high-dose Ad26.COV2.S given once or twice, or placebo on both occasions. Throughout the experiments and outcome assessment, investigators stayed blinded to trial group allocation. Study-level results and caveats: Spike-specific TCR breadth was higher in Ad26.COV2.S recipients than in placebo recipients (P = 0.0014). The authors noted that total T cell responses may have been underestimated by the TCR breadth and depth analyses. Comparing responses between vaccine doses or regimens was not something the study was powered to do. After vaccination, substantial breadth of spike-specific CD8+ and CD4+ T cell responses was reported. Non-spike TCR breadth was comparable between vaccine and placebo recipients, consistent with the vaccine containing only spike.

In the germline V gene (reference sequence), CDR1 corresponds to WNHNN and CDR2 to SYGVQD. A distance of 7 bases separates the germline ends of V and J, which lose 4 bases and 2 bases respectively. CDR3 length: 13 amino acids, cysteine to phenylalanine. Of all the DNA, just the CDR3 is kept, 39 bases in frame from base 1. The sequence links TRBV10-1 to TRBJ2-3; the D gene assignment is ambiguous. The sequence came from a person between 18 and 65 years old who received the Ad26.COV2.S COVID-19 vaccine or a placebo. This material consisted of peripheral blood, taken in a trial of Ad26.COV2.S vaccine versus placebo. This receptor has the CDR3 CASSGKNTDTQYF. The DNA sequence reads TGCGCCAGCAGTGGGAAAAACACAGATACGCAGTATTTT.